A single sample is the source of the 25 T cell receptor beta chains below, sequenced in a study of cytomegalovirus exposure and HLA in healthy donors. The study ran its PCR with 60 Vbeta and 13 Jbeta primers. The assay was immunoSEQ multiplex PCR, and TCRdb's table has in-frame clones only and misses some. Of about 95,000 clones in the sample, 81% were seen once. The specimen was PBMCs. The receptors stem from an older woman in good health and CMV-seropositive.

The chain recombines TRBV28 with TRBJ1-4, with 9 bases matching TRBD1. Germline V gene sequence: CDR1 MDHEN, CDR2 SYDVKM. The CDR3 contains 13 residues. V lost 6 bases and J lost 8; bases outside the gene matches: 4. CDR3: CASRGQGREKLFF. The CDR3 nucleotides are TGTGCCAGCAGGGGACAGGGAAGGGAAAAACTGTTTTTT.

The chain employs TRBV30 and TRBJ2-5; maybe TRBD2 (5 bases). The V gene lost 1 base and the J gene lost 5 bases, with 11 bases spanning the gap. The CDR3 extends over 13 amino acids. The germline V gene has CDR1 GTSNPN and CDR2 SVGIG (reference sequence). The CDR3 here is CAWSAGGSETQYF. The CDR3 region has the DNA TGTGCCTGGAGTGCCGGTGGGAGTGAGACCCAGTACTTC.

The V gene is TRBV9, the J gene TRBJ2-1; D is ambiguous. Trimming stripped 0 bases from V and 3 bases from J, with 4 bases between. CDR3 size: 13 residues. Per the germline V gene, CDR1 is SGDLS and CDR2 is YYNGEE. The CDR3 protein is CASSVDYYNEQFF. The CDR3 DNA reads TGTGCCAGCAGCGTAGACTACTACAATGAGCAGTTCTTC.

The J gene is TRBJ1-5, the V gene TRBV2; a weak D match, TRBD1 (6 bases). The CDR3 contains 14 residues. Trimming took 8 bases from V and 4 from J, leaving 15 bases between them. CDR1 and CDR2 (germline): SNHLY, FYNNEI. DNA of the CDR3: TGTGCCAGCTCCAAGGGGGGGAGAAATCAGCCCCAGCATTTT. This encodes CASSKGGRNQPQHF.

The rearrangement links TRBV19 to TRBJ2-5; a weak D match, TRBD2 (6 bases). The CDR3 length is 14 residues. Germline V gene lookup returns CDR1 LNHDA and CDR2 SQIVND (reference sequence). Trimming stripped 2 bases from V and 5 bases from J, with 12 bases between. The CDR3 nucleotides read TGTGCCAGTAGTATAAAGGCTAGCGCCGAGACCCAGTACTTC. Protein product: CASSIKASAETQYF.

The V and J genes are TRBV9 and TRBJ2-2; 9 bases fit TRBD1. The CDR3 is made up of 15 amino acids. Germline CDR1 and CDR2: SGDLS and YYNGEE. V shed 0 bases, J shed 5 bases, and the junction held 2 bases outside the gene matches. The CDR3 loop reads CASSVGTGVTGELFF. CDR3 nucleotides: TGTGCCAGCAGCGTAGGGACAGGGGTAACCGGGGAGCTGTTTTTT.

The V call is TRBV9, the J call TRBJ2-3; 8 bases match TRBD2. Germline values: CDR1 SGDLS, CDR2 YYNGEE. The CDR3 runs 16 residues. Unmatched junction bases numbered 11, after V lost 2 bases and J lost 6 bases. CDR3 loop: CASSVDNLTGGDTQYF. CDR3 in DNA: TGTGCCAGCAGCGTGGACAACCTCACGGGGGGGGATACGCAGTATTTT.

The V gene is TRBV10-2, the J gene TRBJ2-2, with TRBD1 identical over 9 bases. The CDR3 runs 15 residues. The V segment lost 9 bases and the J segment 7 bases; nucleotides outside the gene matches: 12. Germline values: CDR1 WSHSY, CDR2 SAAADI. The CDR3 DNA sequence: TGCGCCAGTTCCTTGGGACAGGGAGTTATCGGGGAGCTGTTTTTT. Its translation is CASSLGQGVIGELFF.

The V gene is TRBV11-2, the J gene TRBJ1-3, with 8 bases that match TRBD1. Germline CDR1 is SGHAT and CDR2 is FQNNGV. The CDR3 covers 16 residues. The junction had 10 bases not matched to a gene; V was cut back by 5 bases and J by 4 bases. The CDR3 DNA follows: TGTGCCAGCAGCCCAGGGGACAGGATTTCAGGAAACACCATATATTTT. Its protein product is CASSPGDRISGNTIYF.

The chain uses TRBV29-1 and TRBJ1-1; TRBD1 is a possible D gene (5 bases). The CDR3 has 14 residues. V lost 3 bases to trimming and J lost 3 bases, with 14 bases between them. Germline CDR1 SQVTM, CDR2 ANQGSEA. In nucleotides, the CDR3 is TGCAGCGTTGAGGGCACCACAGGCCACACTGAAGCTTTCTTT. The encoded protein is CSVEGTTGHTEAFF.

The chain employs TRBV18 and TRBJ1-6; D is possibly TRBD1 (6 bases). The V gene lost 5 bases and the J gene lost 7 bases, with 12 bases spanning the gap. This CDR3 has 14 residues. Germline-derived CDR1 and CDR2 are KGHSH and LQKENI. The CDR3 sequence: CASSLGAENSPLHF. The CDR3 nucleotides are TGTGCCAGCTCATTGGGGGCGGAAAATTCACCCCTCCACTTT.

This clone turned up a few times. The CDR3 here is CASSLYDRGGEKLFF. As DNA, the CDR3 is TGTGCCAGCAGCTTATACGACAGGGGAGGGGAAAAACTGTTTTTT. The chain employs TRBV11-3 and TRBJ1-4; 8 bases are a match to TRBD1. The CDR3 covers 15 residues. CDR1 SGHNT and CDR2 YENEEA come from the germline V gene. V shed 2 bases, J shed 8 bases, and the junction held 7 bases outside the gene matches.

The V and J genes are TRBV10-3 and TRBJ2-5, with 9 bases fitting TRBD2. CDR1 and CDR2 (germline): ENHRY, SYGVKD. This CDR3 is built from 18 residues. The J segment lost 3 bases and the V segment lost 2 bases, leaving 13 bases of the junction unmatched. The CDR3 nucleotides read TGTGCCATCAGTGAGAGATTAGCGGGAGAGACGGGAAAAGAGACCCAGTACTTC. Its protein product is CAISERLAGETGKETQYF.

The chain uses TRBV7-9 and TRBJ1-2, with TRBD1 identical over 9 bases. V shed 4 bases and J 7 bases; nucleotides not matched to a gene: 16. The CDR3 has 17 amino acids. Germline V gene data show CDR1 as SEHNR and CDR2 as FQNEAQ (reference sequence). Here the CDR3 reads CASSSETGQGLRSGYTF. The DNA of the CDR3 is TGTGCCAGCAGCTCAGAGACAGGACAGGGGCTAAGGAGTGGCTACACCTTC.

V usage is TRBV19 and J usage is TRBJ1-2; D might be TRBD1 (6 bases). This CDR3 spans 15 amino acids. The germline V and J ends were trimmed by 5 bases and 4 bases, with 17 bases remaining between them. Per germline, CDR1 LNHDA and CDR2 SQIVND (reference sequence). CDR3 coding DNA: TGTGCCAGTAGTCTTACAGGGTACTCCAGCTATGGCTACACCTTC. Protein: CASSLTGYSSYGYTF.

This CDR3 is CASSRNSAGSGSNEQFF. The CDR3 DNA reads TGTGCCAGCAGCCGGAATTCAGCGGGTTCAGGTAGCAATGAGCAGTTCTTC. This chain uses TRBV7-2 with TRBJ2-1, with TRBD2 as a possible D gene (6 bases). Germline V gene lookup returns CDR1 SGHTA and CDR2 FQGNSA. The CDR3 loop spans 17 amino acids. V lost 5 bases to trimming and J lost 6 bases, with 23 bases between them. The whole variable domain, remainder taken from reference TRBV7-2 and TRBJ2-1, is GAGVSQSPSNKVTEKGKDVELRCDPISGHTALYWYRQSLGQGLEFLIYFQGNSAPDKSGLPSDRFSAERTGGSVSTLTIQRTQQEDSAVYLCASSRNSAGSGSNEQFFGPGTRLTVL.

The chain links TRBV5-1 to TRBJ2-5, with D tentatively TRBD1 (6 bases). The CDR3 consists of 13 residues. CDR1 is SGHRS, CDR2 YFSETQ, per germline. V was shortened by 4 bases and J by 5 bases, with 12 bases between the two germline ends. For the CDR3, the DNA is TGCGCCAGCAGCCCTGGCCAGGGGGAGACCCAGTACTTC. This codes for CASSPGQGETQYF.

The rearrangement joins TRBV7-6 to TRBJ2-5; TRBD2 is a possible D gene (6 bases). Germline CDR1 SGHVS, CDR2 FNYEAQ. CDR3 size: 15 residues. Trimming shortened V by 2 bases and J by 5 bases, and 15 bases separated the two germline ends. The CDR3 DNA is TGTGCCAGCAGCTTACTATCTGCGGGGTATGAGACCCAGTACTTC. Its translation: CASSLLSAGYETQYF.

The chain links TRBV7-2 to TRBJ1-5; tentative D call: TRBD1 (5 bases). The germline gives CDR1 SGHTA, CDR2 FQGNSA. Trimming took 3 bases from V and 4 from J, leaving 10 bases between them. This CDR3 is built from 14 residues. The CDR3 DNA reads as TGTGCCAGCAGCTTTATGGGGGGGAATCAGCCCCAGCATTTT. Its translation: CASSFMGGNQPQHF.

The V gene is TRBV28, the J gene TRBJ2-7; tentative D call: TRBD1 (6 bases). The V and J ends lost 1 base and 5 bases respectively, with 12 bases between them. Germline loops: CDR1 MDHEN, CDR2 SYDVKM. The CDR3 sequence is 14 residues long. The CDR3 DNA is TGTGCCAGCAGTTTATTGGTGGGGGCAAACGAGCAGTACTTC. Translation gives CASSLLVGANEQYF. Combining the CDR3 with reference TRBV28 and TRBJ2-7 gives the whole variable domain DVKVTQSSRYLVKRTGEKVFLECVQDMDHENMFWYRQDPGLGLRLIYFSYDVKMKEKGDIPEGYSVSREKKERFSLILESASTNQTSMYLCASSLLVGANEQYFGPGTRLTVT.

The chain combines TRBV29-1 with TRBJ2-1; D may be TRBD1 (6 bases). Germline values: CDR1 SQVTM, CDR2 ANQGSEA. The CDR3 contains 15 residues. Trimming pared 8 bases from V and 0 bases from J, leaving 17 bases between. CDR3: CSSRQAMSSYNEQFF. The DNA for the CDR3 is TGCAGCTCCCGACAGGCGATGAGCTCCTACAATGAGCAGTTCTTC.

The V call is TRBV19, the J call TRBJ2-1, with D hard to call. In germline, CDR1 is LNHDA, CDR2 SQIVND (reference sequence). This CDR3 spans 15 amino acids. V lost 3 bases, J lost 0 bases, and 9 bases lay in between. The CDR3: CASSMSPNSYNEQFF. Here the CDR3 DNA reads TGTGCCAGTAGTATGAGCCCAAACTCCTACAATGAGCAGTTCTTC. Combining the CDR3 with reference TRBV19 and TRBJ2-1 gives the whole variable domain DGGITQSPKYLFRKEGQNVTLSCEQNLNHDAMYWYRQDPGQGLRLIYYSQIVNDFQKGDIAEGYSVSREKKESFPLTVTSAQKNPTAFYLCASSMSPNSYNEQFFGPGTRLTVL.

The chain combines TRBV11-2 with TRBJ2-1; 10 nucleotides agree with TRBD2. This CDR3 is built from 16 residues. Losses at the gene ends were 4 bases for V and 9 bases for J; bases not matched to a gene: 12. CDR1 is SGHAT and CDR2 is FQNNGV in the germline V gene. The CDR3 region has the DNA TGTGCCAGCAGCTCCAAGGTTGGGCTAGCGGGAGTTGAGCAGTTCTTC. The encoded protein is CASSSKVGLAGVEQFF.

This chain links TRBV28 with TRBJ2-7; 10 nucleotides match TRBD1. The CDR3 loop spans 13 amino acids. The V gene end was trimmed by 6 bases and the J gene end by 4 bases; junction bases not matched to a gene: 3. Germline CDR1 MDHEN, CDR2 SYDVKM. The CDR3 reads CASSRDRGYEQYF. The CDR3 region has the DNA TGTGCCAGCAGCCGGGACAGGGGATACGAGCAGTACTTC. The variable domain in full, with the rest retrieved from reference TRBV28 and TRBJ2-7, is DVKVTQSSRYLVKRTGEKVFLECVQDMDHENMFWYRQDPGLGLRLIYFSYDVKMKEKGDIPEGYSVSREKKERFSLILESASTNQTSMYLCASSRDRGYEQYFGPGTRLTVT.

The rearrangement uses TRBV9 and TRBJ2-3; 9 bases agree with TRBD2. The CDR3 covers 14 residues. Germline-derived CDR1 and CDR2 are SGDLS and YYNGEE. The trim removed 1 base at V and 6 bases at J, leaving 3 bases unmatched. The CDR3 sequence is CASSVTSGFDTQYF. The CDR3 bases are TGTGCCAGCAGCGTAACTAGCGGGTTTGATACGCAGTATTTT.